A selection of T cell receptor beta chains follows, all from one sample in a study of blood T cells in healthy people across ages. TCRdb used MiXCR to reprocess the 5' RACE reads, holding one entry per CDR3 protein. The sample comprises around 1,100,000 distinct CDR3 sequences, roughly two fifths of which are singletons, and around 13% rests with the top ten. The sequencing input was blood. These receptors were obtained from a young man in good health. CDR3s include the opening cysteine and the closing phenylalanine or tryptophan. The D gene is left open where the match is weak. Some rows mark clone size as missing; the rest say once, few, many or name a class of expanded clone.

size: .
D: .
J: TRBJ1-1
V: TRBV11-1
CDR3: CASSLSPGSTEAFF
DNA: TGTGCCAGCAGCTTATCCCCAGGGTCGACTGAAGCTTTCTTT

size: .
D: .
J: TRBJ2-2
V: TRBV4-2
CDR3: CASSQEIGDNTGELFF
DNA: TGTGCCAGCAGCCAAGAGATAGGGGATAACACCGGGGAGCTGTTTTTT

size: .
D: TRBD1
J: TRBJ1-1
V: TRBV9
CDR3: CASSETRTGGKDTEAFF
DNA: TGTGCCAGCAGCGAGACCAGGACAGGGGGCAAGGACACTGAAGCTTTCTTT

size: .
D: TRBD2
J: TRBJ2-7
V: TRBV6-6
CDR3: CANSYPQTSPSYEQYF
DNA: TGTGCCAACAGTTACCCGCAGACTAGCCCTTCCTACGAGCAGTACTTC

size: few
D: .
J: TRBJ1-1
V: TRBV12-3/TRBV12-4
CDR3: CASSNREYTEAFF
DNA: TGTGCCAGCAGCAACAGGGAGTACACTGAAGCTTTCTTT

size: .
D: .
J: TRBJ2-7
V: TRBV15
CDR3: CATSRDLPVGFEQYF
DNA: TGTGCCACCAGCAGAGACCTCCCAGTTGGGTTTGAGCAGTACTTC

size: .
D: .
J: TRBJ2-5
V: TRBV9
CDR3: CASSVAGDSGGSYNEQYF
DNA: TGTGCCAGCAGCGTAGCAGGGGACAGCGGGGGTTCCTACAATGAGCAGTACTTC

size: .
D: .
J: TRBJ2-3
V: TRBV10-2
CDR3: CASRPPDRFSYF
DNA: TGCGCCAGCAGGCCCCCTGACAGATTTTCGTATTTT

size: few
D: .
J: TRBJ1-5
V: TRBV20-1
CDR3: CSAPVVPVGNQPQHF
DNA: TGCAGTGCTCCCGTGGTCCCGGTCGGCAATCAGCCCCAGCATTTT

size: many
D: .
J: TRBJ2-1
V: TRBV12-5
CDR3: CASGRTQGSYNEQFF
DNA: TGTGCTAGTGGAAGGACACAAGGCTCCTACAATGAGCAGTTCTTC

size: .
D: TRBD2
J: TRBJ2-1
V: TRBV6-5
CDR3: CASSYWASGVSGGTYNEQFF
DNA: TGTGCCAGCAGTTACTGGGCTAGCGGGGTTTCGGGCGGCACCTACAATGAGCAGTTCTTC

size: .
D: TRBD1
J: TRBJ1-2
V: TRBV20-1
CDR3: CSASAGTGYGYTF
DNA: TGCAGTGCTAGCGCAGGGACAGGCTATGGCTACACCTTC

size: .
D: .
J: TRBJ2-2
V: TRBV12-3/TRBV12-4
CDR3: CASRPGAPGELFF
DNA: TGTGCCAGCAGACCCGGGGCCCCCGGGGAGCTGTTTTTT

size: .
D: .
J: TRBJ2-2
V: TRBV20-1
CDR3: CSARQGYTGELFF
DNA: TGCAGTGCTAGACAGGGGTACACCGGGGAGCTGTTTTTT

size: few
D: TRBD1
J: TRBJ1-1
V: TRBV12-3/TRBV12-4
CDR3: CASSSTGTNTEAFF
DNA: TGTGCCAGCAGTTCGACAGGGACCAACACTGAAGCTTTCTTT

size: few
D: .
J: TRBJ1-2
V: TRBV6-2/TRBV6-3
CDR3: CASAYRDGYTF
DNA: TGTGCCAGCGCCTACAGGGACGGCTACACCTTC

size: .
D: TRBD1
J: TRBJ1-1
V: TRBV9
CDR3: CASSASDRGRTEAFF
DNA: TGTGCCAGCAGCGCCTCGGACAGGGGGAGGACTGAAGCTTTCTTT